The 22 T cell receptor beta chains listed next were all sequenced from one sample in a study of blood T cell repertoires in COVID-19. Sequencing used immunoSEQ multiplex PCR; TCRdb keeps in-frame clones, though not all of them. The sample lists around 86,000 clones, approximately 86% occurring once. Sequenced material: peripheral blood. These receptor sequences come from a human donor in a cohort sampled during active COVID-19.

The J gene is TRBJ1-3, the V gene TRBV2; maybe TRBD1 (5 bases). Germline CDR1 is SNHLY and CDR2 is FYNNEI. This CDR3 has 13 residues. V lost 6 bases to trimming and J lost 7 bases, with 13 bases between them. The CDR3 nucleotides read TGTGCCAGCAGCGAGACTGCAGGGAACACCATATATTTT. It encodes CASSETAGNTIYF.

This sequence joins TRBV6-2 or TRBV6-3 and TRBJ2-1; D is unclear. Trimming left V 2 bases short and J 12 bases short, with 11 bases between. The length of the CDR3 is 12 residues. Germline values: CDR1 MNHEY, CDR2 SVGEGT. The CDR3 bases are TGTGCCAGCAGTTACCCCTTCCCTTGGCAGTTCTTC. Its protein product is CASSYPFPWQFF.

In DNA form, the CDR3 reads TGCGCCAGCAGCTTGGCCGGGACTAGCGGGAGGGGTCCGTATTTT. Its protein product is CASSLAGTSGRGPYF. This chain connects TRBV5-1 to TRBJ2-3, with 16 bases that match TRBD2. J lost 14 bases, V lost 0 bases, and 6 bases had no gene match. Germline V gene sequence: CDR1 SGHRS, CDR2 YFSETQ. This CDR3 is built from 15 residues.

As DNA, the CDR3 is TGTGCCAGCTCACCAGAGGGGAGGGGCTACTCCTACGAGCAGTACTTC. The encoded protein is CASSPEGRGYSYEQYF. The V gene is TRBV18, the J gene TRBJ2-7, with 7 bases fitting TRBD2. Losses at the gene ends were 2 bases for V and 0 bases for J; bases not matched to a gene: 7. The CDR3 extends over 16 amino acids. Germline values: CDR1 KGHSH, CDR2 LQKENI.

CDR3 DNA: TGTGCCAGCAGTGGGGACAGGGTTCAACCCCAATACAATGAGCAGTTCTTC. The encoded protein is CASSGDRVQPQYNEQFF. The J gene is TRBJ2-1, the V gene TRBV2, with 9 bases that match TRBD1. Germline CDR1 is SNHLY and CDR2 is FYNNEI. The CDR3 length is 17 residues. The V and J ends lost 4 bases and 4 bases, in that order; junction bases with no gene match: 11.

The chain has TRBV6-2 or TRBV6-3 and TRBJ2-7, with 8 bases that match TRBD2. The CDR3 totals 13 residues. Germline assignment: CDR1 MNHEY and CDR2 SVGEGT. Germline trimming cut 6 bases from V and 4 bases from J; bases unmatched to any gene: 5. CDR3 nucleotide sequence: TGTGCCAGCAGCCCCCGGGAGGGATACGAGCAGTACTTC. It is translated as CASSPREGYEQYF.

Written as DNA, the CDR3 is TGTGCCAGCTCACCCTCCGGGGGCAATCAGCCCCAGCATTTT. Translated: CASSPSGGNQPQHF. This chain uses TRBV18 with TRBJ1-5; unclear D gene. Germline V gene lookup returns CDR1 KGHSH and CDR2 LQKENI. The CDR3 runs 14 residues. The germline V and J ends were trimmed by 3 bases and 2 bases, with 8 bases remaining between them.

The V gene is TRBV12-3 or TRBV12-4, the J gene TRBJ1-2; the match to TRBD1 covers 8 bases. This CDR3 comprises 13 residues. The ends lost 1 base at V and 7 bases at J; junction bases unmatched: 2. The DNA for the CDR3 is TGTGCCAGCAGTTTAGGGACAGGGACTGGCTACACCTTC. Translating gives CASSLGTGTGYTF.

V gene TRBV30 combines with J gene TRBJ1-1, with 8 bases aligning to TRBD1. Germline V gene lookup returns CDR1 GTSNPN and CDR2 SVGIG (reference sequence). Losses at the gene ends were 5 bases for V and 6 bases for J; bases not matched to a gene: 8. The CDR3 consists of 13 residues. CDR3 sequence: CAWATGVAPEAFF. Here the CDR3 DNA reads TGTGCCTGGGCGACAGGGGTTGCCCCTGAAGCTTTCTTT.

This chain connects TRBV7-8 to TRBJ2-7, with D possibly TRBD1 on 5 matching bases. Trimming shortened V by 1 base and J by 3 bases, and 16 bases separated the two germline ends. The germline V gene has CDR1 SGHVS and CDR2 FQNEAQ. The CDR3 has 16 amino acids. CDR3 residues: CASSLVGASPGYEQYF. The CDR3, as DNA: TGTGCCAGCAGCTTAGTAGGGGCGAGCCCGGGCTACGAGCAGTACTTC.

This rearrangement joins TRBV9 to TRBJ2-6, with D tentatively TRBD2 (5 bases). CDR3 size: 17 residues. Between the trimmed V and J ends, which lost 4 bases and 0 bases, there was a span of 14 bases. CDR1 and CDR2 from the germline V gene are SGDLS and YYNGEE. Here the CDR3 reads CASSFSRGISGANVLTF. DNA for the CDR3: TGTGCCAGCAGCTTTAGTCGGGGAATCTCTGGGGCCAACGTCCTGACTTTC. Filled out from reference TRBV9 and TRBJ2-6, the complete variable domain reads DSGVTQTPKHLITATGQRVTLRCSPRSGDLSVYWYQQSLDQGLQFLIQYYNGEERAKGNILERFSAQQFPDLHSELNLSSLELGDSALYFCASSFSRGISGANVLTFGAGSRLTVL.

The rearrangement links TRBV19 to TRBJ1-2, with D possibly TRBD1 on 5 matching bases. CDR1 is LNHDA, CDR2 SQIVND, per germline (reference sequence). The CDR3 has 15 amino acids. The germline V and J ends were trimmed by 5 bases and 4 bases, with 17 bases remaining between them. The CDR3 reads CASSPNRQLFYGYTF. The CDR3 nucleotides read TGTGCCAGTAGTCCTAATCGACAGCTCTTCTATGGCTACACCTTC.

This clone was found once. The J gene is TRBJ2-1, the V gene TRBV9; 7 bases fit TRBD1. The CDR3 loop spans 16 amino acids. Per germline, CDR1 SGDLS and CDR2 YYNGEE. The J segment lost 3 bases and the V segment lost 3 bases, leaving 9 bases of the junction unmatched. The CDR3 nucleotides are TGTGCCAGCAGCGCGCCAACCGGGACAGTCTACAATGAGCAGTTCTTC. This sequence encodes CASSAPTGTVYNEQFF.

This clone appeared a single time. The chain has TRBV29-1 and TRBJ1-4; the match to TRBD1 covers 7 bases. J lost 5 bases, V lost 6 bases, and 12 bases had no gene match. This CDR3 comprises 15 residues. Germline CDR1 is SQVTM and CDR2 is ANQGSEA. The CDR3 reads CSVASTGARNEKLFF. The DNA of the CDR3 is TGCAGCGTCGCCTCCACAGGGGCCAGAAATGAAAAACTGTTTTTT.

In nucleotides, the CDR3 is TGCAGCACCAGGGGCGGTTCCTACAATGAGCAGTTCTTC. It codes for CSTRGGSYNEQFF. V usage is TRBV29-1 and J usage is TRBJ2-1; TRBD1 is a possible D gene (6 bases). The CDR3 spans 13 residues. Trimming stripped 8 bases from V and 1 base from J, with 12 bases between. Germline V gene sequence: CDR1 SQVTM, CDR2 ANQGSEA.

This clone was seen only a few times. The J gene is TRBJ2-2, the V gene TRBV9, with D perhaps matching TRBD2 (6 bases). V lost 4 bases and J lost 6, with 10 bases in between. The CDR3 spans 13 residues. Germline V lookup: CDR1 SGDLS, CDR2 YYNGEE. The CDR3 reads CASSIREPGELFF. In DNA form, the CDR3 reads TGTGCCAGCAGCATTCGGGAGCCCGGGGAGCTGTTTTTT.

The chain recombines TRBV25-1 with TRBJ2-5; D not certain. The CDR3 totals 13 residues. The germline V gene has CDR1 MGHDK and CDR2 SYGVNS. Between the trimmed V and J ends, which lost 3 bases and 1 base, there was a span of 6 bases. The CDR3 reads CASSDYFQETQYF. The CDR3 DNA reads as TGTGCCAGCAGTGACTATTTCCAAGAGACCCAGTACTTC. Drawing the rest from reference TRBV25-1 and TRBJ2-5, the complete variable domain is EADIYQTPRYLVIGTGKKITLECSQTMGHDKMYWYQQDPGMELHLIHYSYGVNSTEKGDLSSESTVSRIRTEHFPLTLESARPSHTSQYLCASSDYFQETQYFGPGTRLLVL.

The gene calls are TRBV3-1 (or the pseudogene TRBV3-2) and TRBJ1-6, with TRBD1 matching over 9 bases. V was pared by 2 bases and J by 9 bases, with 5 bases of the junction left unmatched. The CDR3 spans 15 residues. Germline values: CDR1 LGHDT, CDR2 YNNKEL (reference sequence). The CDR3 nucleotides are TGTGCCAGCAGCCAAACGGGACAGGGTCGTTCACCCCTCCACTTT. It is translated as CASSQTGQGRSPLHF.

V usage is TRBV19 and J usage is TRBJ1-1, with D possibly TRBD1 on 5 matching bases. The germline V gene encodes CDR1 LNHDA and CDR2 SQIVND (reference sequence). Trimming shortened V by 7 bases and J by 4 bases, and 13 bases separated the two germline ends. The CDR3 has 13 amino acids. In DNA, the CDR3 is TGTGCCAGTAAGGCGGGGGTGAGCACTGAAGCTTTCTTT. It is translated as CASKAGVSTEAFF.

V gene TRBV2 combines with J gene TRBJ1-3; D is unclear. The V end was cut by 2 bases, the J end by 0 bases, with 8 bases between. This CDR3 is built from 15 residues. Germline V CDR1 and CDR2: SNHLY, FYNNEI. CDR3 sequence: CASSELRSSGNTIYF. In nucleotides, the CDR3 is TGTGCCAGCAGTGAATTAAGGAGCTCTGGAAACACCATATATTTT.

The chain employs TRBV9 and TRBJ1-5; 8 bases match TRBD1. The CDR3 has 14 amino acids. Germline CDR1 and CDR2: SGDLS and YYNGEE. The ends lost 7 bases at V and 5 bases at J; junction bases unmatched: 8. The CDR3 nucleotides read TGTGCCAGCGGGGGGGCCAGGGGGCATCAGCCCCAGCATTTT. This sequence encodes CASGGARGHQPQHF. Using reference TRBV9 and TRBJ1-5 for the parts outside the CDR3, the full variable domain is DSGVTQTPKHLITATGQRVTLRCSPRSGDLSVYWYQQSLDQGLQFLIQYYNGEERAKGNILERFSAQQFPDLHSELNLSSLELGDSALYFCASGGARGHQPQHFGDGTRLSIL.

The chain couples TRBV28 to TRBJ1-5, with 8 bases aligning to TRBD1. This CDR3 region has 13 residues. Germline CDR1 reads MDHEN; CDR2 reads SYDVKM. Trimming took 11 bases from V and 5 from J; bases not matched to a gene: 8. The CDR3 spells CALAPGGYQPQHF. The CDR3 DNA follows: TGTGCCCTCGCGCCAGGGGGCTATCAGCCCCAGCATTTT.